This T cell receptor (beta chain) originates from a study of blood T cell repertoires in COVID-19. Data came from immunoSEQ multiplex PCR; TCRdb stores just in-frame clones and leaves some out. Among about 300,000 clones, 86% were seen once, and the ten largest hold about 4%. Recruits, aged roughly 18 to 100 years, lived in 24 US areas. The sample consisted of PBMCs or T cells enriched from blood (not recorded which). This TCR came from a man younger than 40 who had recovered from COVID-19.

This CDR3 is CASRAGDSNQPQHF. The CDR3 DNA follows: TGTGCCAGTAGGGCGGGTGATAGCAATCAGCCCCAGCATTTT. This rearrangement joins TRBV19 to TRBJ1-5; D remains unclear. The germline gives CDR1 LNHDA, CDR2 SQIVND (reference sequence). Trimming stripped 6 bases from V and 0 bases from J, with 9 bases between. The CDR3 is 14 residues long.